These T cell receptor beta chains were read from a single sample in a study of T cell responses to AZD1222 COVID-19 vaccine. The repertoire was sequenced with immunoSEQ multiplex PCR; TCRdb's copy has only in-frame clones and lacks some. The table records about 120,000 clones, roughly 86% of them present only once. Sequences were derived from peripheral blood, sampled on day 0 of AZD1222 vaccination. The receptors were gathered from an adult in good health. Both conserved end residues are trimmed from each CDR3. Each record gives: V gene, clone size, J gene, CDR3 protein. Size values are once, few and many counts, or a class for expanded clones, and some rows have none.

TRBV11-3	.	TRBJ1-1	ASSLDLLGNTEAF
TRBV30	few	TRBJ1-3	AWSPLRLSGNTIY
TRBV12-5	.	TRBJ2-5	ASGGDRGRGETQY
TRBV6-6	.	TRBJ2-5	ASSYPLSRTGETQY
TRBV9	.	TRBJ1-3	ASSATGAESGNTIY
TRBV30	.	TRBJ2-6	AWSWGYGANVLT
TRBV2	.	TRBJ2-7	ASSAGTYSYEQY
TRBV5-5	.	TRBJ2-2	ASSWTGQANTGELF
TRBV19	.	TRBJ2-1	ASSIAASGGSYNEQF
TRBV11-2	few	TRBJ1-6	ASSLEGQSYSPLH
TRBV2	once	TRBJ2-1	ASKWRVDEQF
TRBV7-9	.	TRBJ2-7	ASSLLAGGSSYEQY
TRBV19	once	TRBJ1-2	ASSIERTGLGYGYT
TRBV7-2	.	TRBJ1-1	ASSKHPRSEAF
TRBV27	.	TRBJ2-7	ASSLTASSYEQY
TRBV6-2/TRBV6-3	.	TRBJ2-7	ASSYGLAGNYEQY
TRBV24-1	.	TRBJ2-2	ATSATSNTGELF
TRBV7-2	.	TRBJ1-5	ASSSQGMGQPQH
TRBV11-2	.	TRBJ2-2	ASSSLTGGTGELF
TRBV29-1	.	TRBJ1-1	STKTGGNTEAF
TRBV15	.	TRBJ1-2	ATSRPGQGAVHYGYT
TRBV28	.	TRBJ1-5	ASRQGNQPQH
TRBV3-1/TRBV3-2	.	TRBJ2-7	ASSQGTGPYEQY
TRBV6-5	.	TRBJ1-5	ASEQHNQPQH
TRBV19	.	TRBJ2-1	ASSPGTSGSSIYNEQF
TRBV5-4	few	TRBJ1-6	ASSLGGPYANSPLH
TRBV2	.	TRBJ1-2	ASKARRGQGYGYT
TRBV7-2	few	TRBJ1-4	ASSFRGGDRWDEKLF
TRBV4-3	.	TRBJ1-5	ASSQEGGSGQPQH
TRBV11-3	.	TRBJ2-7	ASSLSSPQRR
TRBV25-1	.	TRBJ1-1	ASRDRNTEAF
TRBV3-1/TRBV3-2	.	TRBJ2-7	ASSSIGPYEQY
TRBV29-1	many	TRBJ1-2	SVGQNYGYT
TRBV19	.	TRBJ2-1	ASSRPSGRAWFNEQF
TRBV7-3	.	TRBJ2-7	ARDSWGNSGRAPYEQY
TRBV24-1	once	TRBJ2-1	ATSDPAGSGEQF
TRBV5-4	.	TRBJ2-5	ASSLGGGLETQY
TRBV2	.	TRBJ1-5	ASNWDGTYSNQPQH
TRBV2	.	TRBJ1-3	ASRGDGNTIY
TRBV5-1	.	TRBJ2-3	ASSSGERGSGDTQY
TRBV12-5	.	TRBJ1-2	ASGLGAFAPGYT
TRBV4-3	.	TRBJ2-1	ASSQDRTAYNEQF
TRBV7-2	.	TRBJ2-1	ASSLGSGQGASEQF
TRBV30	once	TRBJ1-5	AWSTRVGGNQPQH
TRBV19	.	TRBJ1-1	ASSLPIENTEAF
TRBV27	.	TRBJ2-7	ASSFDQTSSYEQY
TRBV28	.	TRBJ2-7	ASSFLVGMRYEQY
TRBV6-2/TRBV6-3	.	TRBJ1-1	ASSYTANTEAF
TRBV5-1	.	TRBJ1-4	ASSLKGPTGGEKLF
TRBV6-5	once	TRBJ2-6	ASNVEASGANVLT
TRBV5-4	.	TRBJ2-7	ASSPGLPRSSYEQY
TRBV9	.	TRBJ2-1	ASSVANEQF
TRBV29-1	.	TRBJ1-4	SVNRDNEKLF
TRBV12-5	once	TRBJ1-2	ASGSDGAHLYGYT
TRBV18	.	TRBJ1-5	ASSPPTGGNQPQH
TRBV4-3	.	TRBJ2-3	ASSQGPRGGPTDTQY
TRBV6-1	.	TRBJ1-2	ASAPGRDYGYT
TRBV5-5	.	TRBJ1-2	ASTLPGEYYGYT
TRBV7-8	.	TRBJ1-1	ASSSGGNTEAF
TRBV30	.	TRBJ1-5	AWSIRGRLNQPQH